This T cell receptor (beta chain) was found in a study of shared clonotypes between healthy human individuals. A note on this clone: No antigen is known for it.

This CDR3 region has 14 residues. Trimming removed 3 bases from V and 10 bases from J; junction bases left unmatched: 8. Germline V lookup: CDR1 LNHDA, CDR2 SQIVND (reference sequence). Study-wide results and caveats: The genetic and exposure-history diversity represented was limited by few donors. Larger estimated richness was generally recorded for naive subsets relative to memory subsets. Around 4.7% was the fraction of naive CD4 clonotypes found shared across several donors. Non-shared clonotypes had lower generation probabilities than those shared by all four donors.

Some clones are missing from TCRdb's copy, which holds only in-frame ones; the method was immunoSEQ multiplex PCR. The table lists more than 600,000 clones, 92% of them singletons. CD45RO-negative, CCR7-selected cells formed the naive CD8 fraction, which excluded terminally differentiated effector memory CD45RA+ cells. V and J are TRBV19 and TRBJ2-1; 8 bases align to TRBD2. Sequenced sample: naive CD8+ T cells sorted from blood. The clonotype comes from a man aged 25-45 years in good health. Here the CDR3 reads CASSMGLGVGEQFF. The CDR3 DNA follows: TGTGCCAGTAGTATGGGACTAGGGGTGGGCGAGCAGTTCTTC.